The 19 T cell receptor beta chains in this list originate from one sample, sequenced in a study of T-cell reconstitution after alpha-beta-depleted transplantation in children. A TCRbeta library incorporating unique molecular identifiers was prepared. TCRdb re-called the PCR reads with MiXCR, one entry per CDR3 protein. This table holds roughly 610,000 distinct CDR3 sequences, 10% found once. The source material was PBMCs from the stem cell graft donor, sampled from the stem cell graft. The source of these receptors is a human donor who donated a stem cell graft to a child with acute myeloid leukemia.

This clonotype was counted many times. CDR3 amino acids: CASSLLLYRAGANVLTF. The CDR3 DNA is TGTGCCAGCAGCCTGTTACTCTACAGGGCTGGGGCCAACGTCCTGACTTTC. The chain recombines TRBV7-2 with TRBJ2-6, with D possibly matching TRBD1 (6 bases). V lost 5 bases and J 2 bases, leaving 16 bases between the germline ends. This CDR3 region has 17 residues. Germline CDR1 is SGHTA and CDR2 is FQGNSA.

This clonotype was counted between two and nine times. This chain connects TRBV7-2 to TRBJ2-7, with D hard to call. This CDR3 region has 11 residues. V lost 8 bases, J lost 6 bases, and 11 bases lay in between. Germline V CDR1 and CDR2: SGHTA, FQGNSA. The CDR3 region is CASGKLGEQYF. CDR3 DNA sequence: TGTGCCAGCGGTAAACTCGGCGAGCAGTACTTC.

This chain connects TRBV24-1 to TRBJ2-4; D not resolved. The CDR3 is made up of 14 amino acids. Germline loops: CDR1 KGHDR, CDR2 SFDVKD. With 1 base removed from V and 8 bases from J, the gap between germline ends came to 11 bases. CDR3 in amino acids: CATSDFRESDIQYF. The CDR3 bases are TGTGCCACCAGTGATTTCCGAGAGTCTGACATTCAGTACTTC.

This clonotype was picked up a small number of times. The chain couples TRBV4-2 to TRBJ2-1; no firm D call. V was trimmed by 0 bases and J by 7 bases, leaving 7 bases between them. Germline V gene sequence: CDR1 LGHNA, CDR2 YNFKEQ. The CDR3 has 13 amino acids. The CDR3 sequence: CASSQETRNEQFF. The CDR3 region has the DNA TGTGCCAGCAGCCAAGAGACCCGAAATGAGCAGTTCTTC.

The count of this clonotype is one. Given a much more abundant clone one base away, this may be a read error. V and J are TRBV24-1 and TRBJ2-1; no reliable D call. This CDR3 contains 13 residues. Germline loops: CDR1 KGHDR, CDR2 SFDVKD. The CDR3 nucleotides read TGTGCCACCAGCGCGGTAGGGAACAATGATCAGTTCTTC. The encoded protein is CATSAVGNNDQFF.

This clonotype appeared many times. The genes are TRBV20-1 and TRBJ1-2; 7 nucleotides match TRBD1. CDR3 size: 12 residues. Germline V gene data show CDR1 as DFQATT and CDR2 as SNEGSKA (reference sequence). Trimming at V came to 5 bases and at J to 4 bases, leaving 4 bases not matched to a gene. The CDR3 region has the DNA TGCAGTGCTCTTACAGGGGTCTATGGCTACACCTTC. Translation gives CSALTGVYGYTF.

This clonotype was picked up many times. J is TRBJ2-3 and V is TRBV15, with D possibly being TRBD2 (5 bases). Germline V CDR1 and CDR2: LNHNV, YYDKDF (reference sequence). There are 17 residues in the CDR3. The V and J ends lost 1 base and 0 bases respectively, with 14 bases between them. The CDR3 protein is CATSRAYQRTSTDTQYF. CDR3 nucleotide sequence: TGTGCCACCAGCAGAGCCTACCAGCGGACTAGCACAGATACGCAGTATTTT.

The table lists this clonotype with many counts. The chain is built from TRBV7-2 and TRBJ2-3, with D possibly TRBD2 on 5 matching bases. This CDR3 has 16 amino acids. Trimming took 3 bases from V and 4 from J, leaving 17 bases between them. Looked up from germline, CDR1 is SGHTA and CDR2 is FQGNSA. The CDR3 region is CASSFSSLGRADTQYF. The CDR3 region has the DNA TGTGCCAGCAGCTTCTCTAGCCTCGGGCGGGCAGATACGCAGTATTTT. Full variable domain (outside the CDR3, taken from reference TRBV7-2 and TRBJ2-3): GAGVSQSPSNKVTEKGKDVELRCDPISGHTALYWYRQSLGQGLEFLIYFQGNSAPDKSGLPSDRFSAERTGGSVSTLTIQRTQQEDSAVYLCASSFSSLGRADTQYFGPGTRLTVL.

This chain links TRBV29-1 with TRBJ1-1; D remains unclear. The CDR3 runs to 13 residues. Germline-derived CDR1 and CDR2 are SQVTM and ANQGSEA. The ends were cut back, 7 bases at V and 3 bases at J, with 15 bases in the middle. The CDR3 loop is CSAAREEYTEAFF. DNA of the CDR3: TGCAGCGCGGCCCGTGAAGAATACACTGAAGCTTTCTTT.

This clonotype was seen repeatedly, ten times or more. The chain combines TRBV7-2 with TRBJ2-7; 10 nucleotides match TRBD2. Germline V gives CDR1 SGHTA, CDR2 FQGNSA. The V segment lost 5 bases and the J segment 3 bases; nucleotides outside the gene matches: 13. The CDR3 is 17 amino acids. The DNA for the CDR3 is TGTGCCAGCAGCCCCTCAACTGGGGGACTAGCGCGCTACGAGCAGTACTTC. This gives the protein CASSPSTGGLARYEQYF.

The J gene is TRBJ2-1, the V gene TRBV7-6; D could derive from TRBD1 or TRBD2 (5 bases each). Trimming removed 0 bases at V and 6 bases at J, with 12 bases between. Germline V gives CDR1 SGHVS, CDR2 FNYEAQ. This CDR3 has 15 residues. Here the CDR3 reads CASSLAVRGGNEQFF. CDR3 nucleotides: TGTGCCAGCAGCTTAGCTGTTCGGGGCGGCAATGAGCAGTTCTTC.

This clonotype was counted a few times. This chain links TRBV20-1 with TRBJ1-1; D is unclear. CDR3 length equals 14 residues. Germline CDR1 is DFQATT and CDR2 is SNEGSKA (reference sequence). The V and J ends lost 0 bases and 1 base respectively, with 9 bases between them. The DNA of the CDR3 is TGCAGTGCTAGAGATGGGCGGAGGAACACTGAAGCTTTCTTT. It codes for CSARDGRRNTEAFF.

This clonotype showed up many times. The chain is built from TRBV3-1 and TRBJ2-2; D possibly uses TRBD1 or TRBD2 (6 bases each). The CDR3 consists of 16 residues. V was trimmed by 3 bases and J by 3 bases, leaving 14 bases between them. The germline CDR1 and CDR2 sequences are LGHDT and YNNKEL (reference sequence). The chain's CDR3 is CASSQGGLPDTGELFF. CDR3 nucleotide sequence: TGTGCCAGCAGCCAGGGGGGCCTCCCGGACACCGGGGAGCTGTTTTTT.

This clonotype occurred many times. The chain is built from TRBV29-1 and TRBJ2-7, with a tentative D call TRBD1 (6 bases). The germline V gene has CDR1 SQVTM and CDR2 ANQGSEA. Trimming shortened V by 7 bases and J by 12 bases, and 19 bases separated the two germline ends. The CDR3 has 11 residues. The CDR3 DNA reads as TGCAGCGCCCGGGAAAGGGGGAGTCGGTACTTC. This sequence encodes CSARERGSRYF.

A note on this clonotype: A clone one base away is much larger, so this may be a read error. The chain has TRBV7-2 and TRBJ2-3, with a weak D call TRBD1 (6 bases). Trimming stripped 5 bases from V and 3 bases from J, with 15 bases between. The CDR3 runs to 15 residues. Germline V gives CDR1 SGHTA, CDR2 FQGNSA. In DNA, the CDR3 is TGTGCCAGCAGCACCGCAGGGGTAGAAACAGATACGCAGTATTTT. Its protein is CASSTAGVETDTQYF.

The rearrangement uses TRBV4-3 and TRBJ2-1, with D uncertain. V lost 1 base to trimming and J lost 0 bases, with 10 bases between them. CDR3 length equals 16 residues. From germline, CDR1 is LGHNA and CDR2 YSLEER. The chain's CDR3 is CASSQAFWSSYNEQFF. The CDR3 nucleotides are TGCGCCAGCAGCCAAGCCTTCTGGAGCTCCTACAATGAGCAGTTCTTC.

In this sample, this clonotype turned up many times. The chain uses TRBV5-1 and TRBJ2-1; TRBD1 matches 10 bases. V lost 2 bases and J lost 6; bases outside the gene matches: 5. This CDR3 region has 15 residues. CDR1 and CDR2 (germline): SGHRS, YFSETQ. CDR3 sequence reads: CASSFAGTGVNEQFF. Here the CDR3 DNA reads TGCGCCAGCAGCTTCGCCGGGACAGGGGTCAATGAGCAGTTCTTC. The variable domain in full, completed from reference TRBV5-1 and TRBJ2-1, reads KAGVTQTPRYLIKTRGQQVTLSCSPISGHRSVSWYQQTPGQGLQFLFEYFSETQRNKGNFPGRFSGRQFSNSRSEMNVSTLELGDSALYLCASSFAGTGVNEQFFGPGTRLTVL.

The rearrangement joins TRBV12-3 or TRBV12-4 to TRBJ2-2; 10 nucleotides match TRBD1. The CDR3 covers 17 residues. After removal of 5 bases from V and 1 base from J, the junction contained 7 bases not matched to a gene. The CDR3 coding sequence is TGTGCCAGCAGTGGGACAGGGGCCATATGGAACACCGGGGAGCTGTTTTTT. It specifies CASSGTGAIWNTGELFF.

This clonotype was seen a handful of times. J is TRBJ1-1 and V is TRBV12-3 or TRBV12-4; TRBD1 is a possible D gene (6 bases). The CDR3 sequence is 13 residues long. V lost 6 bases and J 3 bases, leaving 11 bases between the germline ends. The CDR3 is CASRPRGYTEAFF. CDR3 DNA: TGTGCCAGCAGGCCCAGGGGATACACTGAAGCTTTCTTT.